One T cell receptor (beta chain) is described in this entry. Its antigen is currently unknown. This entry comes from a study of cytomegalovirus exposure and HLA in healthy donors. Study overall: From HLA-typed donors, an early data release held 70 million to 100 million unique TCRs.

The CDR3 consists of 14 residues. The V gene's germline CDR1 is SGHTA and CDR2 FQGNSA. V gave up 0 bases and J gave up 3 bases, with 6 bases separating them. Study conclusions and caveats: Most subjects' HLA-A and HLA-B alleles were reportedly predicted from TCR beta sequences.

With 60 Vbeta and 13 Jbeta primers, the PCR was carried out. Only in-frame clones appear in the TCRdb table, and some are missing; sequencing was by immunoSEQ multiplex PCR. The sample has approximately 220,000 clones, around four fifths seen once. The specimen was PBMCs. The source is a boy between 2 and 10 years old in good health and CMV-seronegative. The chain joins TRBV7-2 to TRBJ2-1; D might be TRBD2 (6 bases). The CDR3 spells CASSLASGYNEQFF. As DNA, the CDR3 is TGTGCCAGCAGCTTAGCTAGCGGCTACAATGAGCAGTTCTTC.